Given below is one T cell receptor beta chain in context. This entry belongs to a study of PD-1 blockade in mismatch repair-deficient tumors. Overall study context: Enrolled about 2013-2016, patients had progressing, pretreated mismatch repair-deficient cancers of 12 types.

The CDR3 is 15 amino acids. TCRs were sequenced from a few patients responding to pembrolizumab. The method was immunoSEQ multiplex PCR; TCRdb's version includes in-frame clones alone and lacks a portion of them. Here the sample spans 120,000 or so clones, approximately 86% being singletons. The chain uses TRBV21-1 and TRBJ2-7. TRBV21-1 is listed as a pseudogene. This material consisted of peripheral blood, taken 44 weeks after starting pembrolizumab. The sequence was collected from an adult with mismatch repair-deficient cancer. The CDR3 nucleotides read TGTGCCAGCAGCAAAGGGGTAGGGATATCCTACGAGCAGTACTTC. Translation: CASSKGVGISYEQYF.